The clone carrying this T cell receptor (beta chain) was detected a few times. The antigen is not known. These data originate in a study of CD8+ T cells in alopecia areata. The treatment denotes: oral pan-JAK inhibitor, 5-10 mg twice daily. Study-level results: One nonresponder makes the tie between baseline CD8+ expansion and response uncertain.

Sequencing relied on a cDNA template that was reverse transcribed from extracted RNA. Clones were sequenced by immunoSEQ multiplex PCR, and TCRdb holds only the in-frame ones, with some missing. The sample carries about 110,000 clones, roughly 89% recorded once. With 4 bases clipped from V and 7 bases from J, the junction kept 5 bases outside the gene matches. There are 14 residues in the CDR3. Germline V gene data show CDR1 as SEHNR and CDR2 as FQNEAQ (reference sequence). The sequenced sample was CD8+ T cells sorted from blood, obtained at week 24, from a patient treated with tofacitinib. This TCR derives from a human donor with alopecia areata. The chain uses TRBV7-9 and TRBJ1-3; 9 positions match TRBD1. CDR3 amino acids: CASSSRDRVNTIYF. CDR3 nucleotide sequence: TGTGCCAGCAGCTCGCGGGACAGGGTCAACACCATATATTTT.